This passage covers 15 T cell receptor beta chains from one sample sequenced in a study of blood T cell repertoires in COVID-19. TCRdb's copy holds only in-frame clones and misses some; the assay was immunoSEQ multiplex PCR. The table shows some 320,000 clones, with around 90% occurring only once. Sequencing was performed on PBMCs or T cells enriched from blood (not recorded which). The receptors here all came from a man in his sixties who had recovered from COVID-19.

The V and J genes are TRBV20-1 and TRBJ1-2; TRBD1 might be the D (5 bases). V was cut by 3 bases and J by 0 bases, with 17 bases left in between. This CDR3 has 16 residues. Germline V gene sequence: CDR1 DFQATT, CDR2 SNEGSKA (reference sequence). The CDR3 DNA follows: TGCAGTGCTAGTGGTTCAGGGCCGAGGACTAACTATGGCTACACCTTC. It translates to CSASGSGPRTNYGYTF.

V is TRBV18 and J is TRBJ2-2; D possibly corresponds to TRBD1 (6 bases). CDR3 length equals 17 residues. V shed 1 base and J shed 4 bases, with 16 bases lying between them. Germline V gene lookup returns CDR1 KGHSH and CDR2 LQKENI. This chain's CDR3 is CASSPRGQGLTTGELFF. Written as DNA, the CDR3 is TGTGCCAGCTCACCACGGGGGCAGGGCCTTACCACCGGGGAGCTGTTTTTT.

This clone was found a few times. This chain connects TRBV30 to TRBJ2-2, with 9 nucleotides matching TRBD1. The CDR3 sequence is 15 residues long. The junction had 5 bases not matched to a gene; V was cut back by 2 bases and J by 4 bases. Germline V gene sequence: CDR1 GTSNPN, CDR2 SVGIG (reference sequence). In nucleotides, the CDR3 is TGTGCCTGGAGTTTTCCGACAGGGGGCACCGGGGAGCTGTTTTTT. Encoded protein: CAWSFPTGGTGELFF.

This chain joins TRBV5-1 and TRBJ2-1; D possibly corresponds to TRBD2 (6 bases). Germline lookup yields CDR1 SGHRS and CDR2 YFSETQ. Trimming stripped 0 bases from V and 3 bases from J, with 10 bases between. This CDR3 has 15 amino acids. As DNA, the CDR3 is TGCGCCAGCAGCTTGGACGGGACTGGCTACAATGAGCAGTTCTTC. Protein: CASSLDGTGYNEQFF.

This clone was seen only once. The rearrangement joins TRBV4-1 to TRBJ1-6; 7 bases are shared with TRBD1. The trim removed 3 bases at V and 9 bases at J, leaving 11 bases unmatched. The CDR3 contains 16 residues. The germline V gene encodes CDR1 MGHRA and CDR2 YSYEKL. DNA of the CDR3: TGCGCCAGCAGCCATGTTACACAGGGGCAGTTTTCACCCCTCCACTTT. This codes for CASSHVTQGQFSPLHF.

V and J are TRBV15 and TRBJ1-1; D unresolved. The ends were cut back, 0 bases at V and 1 base at J, with 3 bases in the middle. Germline-derived CDR1 and CDR2 are LNHNV and YYDKDF (reference sequence). The CDR3 covers 13 residues. CDR3 region: CATSRDRNTEAFF. The CDR3 DNA follows: TGTGCCACCAGCAGAGACAGGAACACTGAAGCTTTCTTT.

The DNA of the CDR3 is TGTGCCAGCAGCTACGGGACAGGGGGCGAGCAGTACTTC. Translation: CASSYGTGGEQYF. The rearrangement uses TRBV5-6 and TRBJ2-7, with 11 nucleotides matching TRBD1. The CDR3 is made up of 13 amino acids. V lost 3 bases, J lost 6 bases, and 2 bases stayed unmatched. Germline V gives CDR1 SGHDT, CDR2 YYEEEE.

A remark on this clone: The junction shows a germline mismatch at one end, possibly a read error. The chain is built from TRBV7-7 and TRBJ2-1, with 10 bases matching TRBD2. The CDR3 covers 15 residues. Looked up from germline, CDR1 is SSHAT and CDR2 is FNYEAQ (reference sequence). The CDR3 region is CASSPKGLASNEQFF. CDR3 nucleotide sequence: TGTGCTAGCAGTCCGAAGGGACTAGCGAGCAATGAGCAGTTCTTC.

The rearrangement uses TRBV5-4 and TRBJ2-5; 8 nucleotides match TRBD2. The CDR3 contains 14 residues. Germline V gene data show CDR1 as SGHNT and CDR2 as YYREEE (reference sequence). After removal of 2 bases from V and 6 bases from J, the junction contained 6 bases not matched to a gene. The CDR3 here is CASSLYSGVKTQYF. As DNA, the CDR3 is TGTGCCAGCAGCTTATATAGCGGGGTGAAGACCCAGTACTTC.

The table lists this clone with a count of one. The J gene is TRBJ1-1, the V gene TRBV28, with no clear D. With 5 bases removed from V and 4 bases from J, the gap between germline ends came to 14 bases. CDR3 length equals 14 residues. Per the germline V gene, CDR1 is MDHEN and CDR2 is SYDVKM. CDR3 in amino acids: CASSVNNEGTEAFF. The CDR3 DNA reads as TGTGCCAGCAGTGTGAACAACGAGGGCACTGAAGCTTTCTTT.

The chain has TRBV4-2 and TRBJ1-2; D is perhaps TRBD1 (6 bases). The V end was cut by 2 bases, the J end by 4 bases, with 14 bases between. This CDR3 has 15 residues. The germline V gene encodes CDR1 LGHNA and CDR2 YNFKEQ. The CDR3: CASSQNSVGGYGYTF. The CDR3 DNA follows: TGTGCCAGCAGCCAAAACTCCGTAGGGGGCTATGGCTACACCTTC.

The rearrangement joins TRBV7-9 to TRBJ1-5; 10 bases match TRBD1. The CDR3 is made up of 19 amino acids. Per germline, CDR1 SEHNR and CDR2 FQNEAQ (reference sequence). Trimming cost V 3 bases and J 0 bases; bases outside gene matches: 11. The CDR3 DNA sequence: TGTGCCAGCAGCTTTGCACCGGGACAGGGGATTTTTAGCAATCAGCCCCAGCATTTT. Protein product: CASSFAPGQGIFSNQPQHF.

This clone was found a few times. The rearrangement uses TRBV7-2 and TRBJ2-3; 7 bases fit TRBD2. CDR1 is SGHTA and CDR2 is FQGNSA in the germline V gene. The CDR3 is 16 residues long. V shed 1 base, J shed 4 bases, and the junction held 8 bases outside the gene matches. CDR3 nucleotide sequence: TGTGCCAGCAGCTTAGGGGGCTGGGGGAGGGCAGATACGCAGTATTTT. It translates to CASSLGGWGRADTQYF.

This rearrangement joins TRBV6-5 to TRBJ2-7; TRBD2 is a possible D gene (5 bases). Germline V CDR1 and CDR2: MNHEY, SVGAGI. The V and J ends lost 6 bases and 4 bases respectively, with 19 bases between them. This CDR3 is built from 15 residues. The CDR3 sequence: CASRPVERPGYEQYF. CDR3 DNA: TGTGCCAGCAGGCCTGTGGAGCGCCCGGGGTACGAGCAGTACTTC.

V gene TRBV20-1 combines with J gene TRBJ1-1, with D hard to call. In germline, CDR1 is DFQATT, CDR2 SNEGSKA (reference sequence). Trimming left V 3 bases short and J 5 bases short, with 7 bases between. The CDR3 runs 11 residues. The CDR3 DNA follows: TGCAGTGCTAGGCCCGGGACTGAAGCTTTCTTT. The encoded protein is CSARPGTEAFF.